One and the same sample provided the 32 T cell receptor beta chains below, sequenced in a study of tumor-infiltrating lymphocytes in primary liver carcinoma (dated by TCRdb to between 2016 and 2019). Total RNA and DNA were co-extracted without cell sorting from about 19-30 mg of bulk tissue using the AllPrep DNA/RNA mini kit. Sequenced on an Illumina HiSeq 2500. Starting from about 500 ng total RNA, TCRbeta-specific cDNA was produced by reverse transcription with a constant-region primer and ProtoScript II reverse transcriptase. Three nested multiplex PCR rounds, following a slightly modified ARM-PCR procedure, were used to build the TCRbeta libraries. Each of the first two PCR rounds ran for around 11 cycles and used multiplex TRBV1-TRBV30 forward primers together with a Cbeta reverse primer. TCRdb reprocessing: public reads trimmed at Q25 with fastp, clones called with MiXCR, in-frame beta chains kept. Each CDR3 protein appears once, grouped with its most common genes and DNA. This sample holds about 37,000 distinct CDR3 sequences; 75% were observed only once. Of the sample, approximately 40% falls within the top ten clones.

Sequenced: tumor-adjacent normal liver tissue. The receptor source for this set is a man aged 40-50 years with primary liver carcinoma and hepatitis B virus infection.

Many counts were recorded for this clonotype. The V gene is TRBV5-5, the J gene TRBJ2-5, with D unresolved. V gave up 1 base and J gave up 2 bases, with 12 bases separating them. Germline V gene sequence: CDR1 SGHKS, CDR2 YYEKEE (reference sequence). The CDR3 spans 15 residues. This chain's CDR3 is CASSLSVGIQETQYF. The CDR3 DNA reads TGTGCCAGCAGCTTGAGCGTTGGCATTCAAGAGACCCAGTACTTC.

This clonotype was observed a single time. The CDR3 ends on some other residue instead of the conserved phenylalanine or tryptophan, so this is likely a read error. The rearrangement uses TRBV6-1 and TRBJ1-6, with D maybe TRBD1 (6 bases). V lost 1 base to trimming and J lost 9 bases, with 13 bases between them. The CDR3 length is 15 residues. CDR1 and CDR2 from the germline V gene are MNHNS and SASEGT. The CDR3 loop reads CASSEGWEGGSPLHY. As DNA, the CDR3 is TGTGCCAGCAGTGAAGGCTGGGAGGGGGGTTCACCCCTCCACTAT.

The chain carries TRBV4-3 and TRBJ1-1; D is undetermined. The V and J ends lost 1 base and 2 bases respectively, with 8 bases between them. CDR3 length: 14 amino acids. Germline V gene lookup returns CDR1 LGHNA and CDR2 YSLEER. The CDR3 nucleotides are TGCGCCAGCAGCCAAGTTGTACTTAACACTGAAGCTTTCTTT. Translating gives CASSQVVLNTEAFF.

About this clonotype: Without the conserved terminal phenylalanine or tryptophan, this CDR3 likely stems from a read error. The limits of the CDR3 on the DNA are not certain, so only TCRdb's listed CDR3 is given. This chain connects TRBV29-1 to TRBJ2-5; the D call TRBD1 from the table was never checked on the DNA. Germline assignment: CDR1 SQVTM and CDR2 ANQGSEA. The CDR3 is 14 residues long, ends included. The CDR3 sequence: CSVEDGTSQETQCS.

This clonotype was picked up a small number of times. Mismatch with germline at one junction end may stem from a read error. This sequence joins TRBV10-3 and TRBJ2-2; possible D gene TRBD2, 6 bases. Germline assignment: CDR1 ENHRY and CDR2 SYGVKD. The CDR3 contains 14 residues. The CDR3 sequence: CSIKGTANTGELFF. CDR3 bases: TGTTCCATCAAAGGGACTGCGAACACCGGGGAGCTGTTTTTT.

In this sample, this clonotype is medium-sized. The chain couples TRBV29-1 to TRBJ2-1; D possibly uses TRBD1 or TRBD2 (5 bases each). V was trimmed by 7 bases and J by 9 bases, leaving 13 bases between them. CDR1 is SQVTM, CDR2 ANQGSEA, per germline. This CDR3 has 11 amino acids. In DNA, the CDR3 is TGCAGCGGGGGCTCGGGAAGTGAGCAGTTCTTC. Encoded protein: CSGGSGSEQFF.

A note on this clonotype: One end of the junction is discordant with germline, which a read error may explain. This rearrangement joins TRBV7-8 to TRBJ2-1; 14 bases match TRBD2. Germline loops: CDR1 SGHVS, CDR2 FQNEAQ. There are 15 residues in the CDR3. The CDR3 is CASSLTSGRVDEQLF. DNA of the CDR3: TGTGCCAGTAGCCTGACTAGCGGGAGGGTCGATGAGCAGTTATTC.

Notes on this clonotype: It may be a read error: a sequence one base away is much more abundant. V usage is TRBV6-2 or TRBV6-3 and J usage is TRBJ2-7; 8 positions agree with TRBD2. Germline CDR1 and CDR2: MNHEY and SVGEGT. The CDR3 sequence is 11 residues long. As DNA, the CDR3 is TGTTCCAGCACTAGCGGTTACGAGCAGTACTTC. Amino acids: CSSTSGYEQYF.

A word on this clonotype: The junction departs from germline at one end; a sequencing error may be responsible. The rearrangement links TRBV11-2 to TRBJ2-5, with 8 positions matching TRBD1. Per germline, CDR1 SGHAT and CDR2 FQNNGV. The CDR3 extends over 15 amino acids. CDR3 loop: CTSSLIRGRQETQYF. CDR3 nucleotides: TGTACCAGCAGCTTAATCAGGGGGCGCCAAGAAACCCAGTACTTC.

Note on this clonotype: Mismatch with germline at one junction end may stem from a read error. The chain employs TRBV5-1 and TRBJ2-3, with D possibly TRBD2 on 5 matching bases. CDR3 length equals 15 residues. Germline CDR1 is SGHRS and CDR2 is YFSETQ. The CDR3 is CASSLEELSTDTLYF. The CDR3 coding sequence is TGCGCCAGCAGCCTGGAGGAACTCAGCACAGATACGCTGTATTTT.

This clonotype is medium-sized within its sample. The rearrangement uses TRBV12-3 or TRBV12-4 and TRBJ2-1, with a weak D call TRBD2 (6 bases). The CDR3 runs 13 residues. The germline V and J ends were trimmed by 5 bases and 8 bases, with 13 bases remaining between them. The CDR3 nucleotides are TGTGCCAGCAGTGGACTGGGGGGTGATGAGCAGTTCTTC. Its protein is CASSGLGGDEQFF.

This clonotype was seen a handful of times. The germline gene is not matched at one end of the junction; a read error may be the cause. This rearrangement joins TRBV11-2 to TRBJ2-7, with D maybe TRBD1 (6 bases). This CDR3 is 19 amino acids long. Germline V gives CDR1 SGHAT, CDR2 FQNNGV. In DNA form, the CDR3 reads TGTGCTAGCAGTTTCGACAGGCCCCGACGTTCTTCGTACGGTTACAAGCAGTACTTC. Translation gives CASSFDRPRRSSYGYKQYF.

A word on this clonotype: A much larger clone is a single base away; this may be a read error. The gene calls are TRBV5-1 and TRBJ2-2; 7 positions match TRBD1. The CDR3 extends over 15 amino acids. CDR1 SGHRS and CDR2 YFSETQ come from the germline V gene. The CDR3 protein is CTSSVGTDRTGELFF. The CDR3 DNA reads as TGCACCAGCAGCGTTGGGACAGACAGGACCGGGGAGCTGTTTTTT.

V usage is TRBV11-3 and J usage is TRBJ2-1; D is tentatively TRBD1 or TRBD2 (5 bases each). The CDR3 contains 14 residues. Germline values: CDR1 SGHNT, CDR2 YENEEA. Trimming took off 11 bases at V and 5 bases at J, with 19 bases between the two ends. CDR3 protein: CAGGWGPTNNEQFF. CDR3 DNA: TGTGCCGGCGGCTGGGGACCGACCAACAATGAGCAGTTCTTC.

Details on this clonotype: A read error may be the cause here, since a much bigger clone is one base away. The chain employs TRBV30 and TRBJ1-1; weak D call: TRBD1 (6 bases). CDR1 GTSNPN and CDR2 SVGIG come from the germline V gene (reference sequence). The CDR3 consists of 16 residues. The CDR3 spells CAWTFGQLTVNTVAFF. The CDR3 DNA sequence: TGTGCCTGGACGTTCGGACAGCTAACCGTGAACACTGTAGCTTTCTTT.

The sample holds a few counts of this clonotype. Sequence at one end of the junction differs from germline and may be a read error. This rearrangement joins TRBV5-4 to TRBJ2-1; D remains ambiguous. This CDR3 spans 15 amino acids. Germline CDR1 reads SGHNT; CDR2 reads YYREEE (reference sequence). In DNA form, the CDR3 reads TGTGTCAGCAGCTTCGGGCCCGGAAGGAGCAATGAGCAGTTCTTC. Protein product: CVSSFGPGRSNEQFF.

Remarks on this clonotype: The final CDR3 position lacks the conserved phenylalanine or tryptophan, pointing to a likely read error. It is unclear where the CDR3 begins or ends on the DNA, so no DNA is shown, and the CDR3 is as TCRdb lists it. This sequence joins TRBV6-1 and TRBJ2-7; the table's D call of TRBD1 was not tested on the DNA. From germline, CDR1 is MNHNS and CDR2 SASEGT. The CDR3 comprises 16 residues, both ends counted. The CDR3 reads CASSEDSGGGSYEHYY.

V gene TRBV12-3 or TRBV12-4 combines with J gene TRBJ2-6; possibly TRBD1 for D (6 bases). The CDR3 is made up of 16 amino acids. Deletions cut 3 bases from V and 8 bases from J, with 17 bases between. The CDR3 DNA sequence: TGTGCCAGCAGTTTGACAGGACCGACGGGGACCAACGTCCTGACTTTC. This translates into CASSLTGPTGTNVLTF.

CDR3 region: CASSTEAGEAFF. The CDR3 DNA is TGCGCCAGCAGCACGGAGGCAGGTGAAGCTTTCTTT. This chain joins TRBV5-1 and TRBJ1-1; D not certain. This CDR3 has 12 residues. The germline CDR1 and CDR2 sequences are SGHRS and YFSETQ. Between the trimmed V and J ends, which lost 4 bases and 7 bases, there was a span of 11 bases.

V is TRBV12-3 or TRBV12-4 and J is TRBJ2-6; the D is unclear. The CDR3 has 15 residues. The V end lost 7 bases, the J end lost 0 bases, and 10 bases lay between the germline ends. The CDR3 here is CASMERHSGANVLTF. In DNA form, the CDR3 reads TGTGCCAGCATGGAGAGGCACTCTGGGGCCAACGTCCTGACTTTC.

On this clonotype itself: This may come from a read error, since a much larger clone is one base off. The chain uses TRBV2 and TRBJ2-1; D unresolved. The length of the CDR3 is 11 residues. Germline assignment: CDR1 SNHLY and CDR2 FYNNEI. In nucleotides, the CDR3 is TGTACCAGCAGTGAATTCGCTGAGCAGTTCTTC. It is translated as CTSSEFAEQFF.

Turning to this clonotype: The junction departs from germline at one end; a sequencing error may be responsible. The V call is TRBV4-1, the J call TRBJ2-1; 8 bases align to TRBD1. Germline V gene lookup returns CDR1 MGHRA and CDR2 YSYEKL. This CDR3 is built from 17 residues. The CDR3 region has the DNA TGCGCCAGCAGCCAATTTGGGGCAGGGGGCGGTTTGTATGAGCAGCTCTTC. Its translation: CASSQFGAGGGLYEQLF.

Comments on this clonotype: The junction does not match germline at one end; this may be a read error. The chain links TRBV6-2 or TRBV6-3 to TRBJ2-5; no definite D call. Germline V CDR1 and CDR2: MNHEY, SVGEGT. The CDR3 has 12 residues. CDR3 bases: TGTGCCAGCAGCCCCTCGGGTGAGACCCCGTACTTC. The encoded protein is CASSPSGETPYF.

V usage is TRBV6-2 or TRBV6-3 and J usage is TRBJ1-2; D ambiguous. CDR3 length: 13 amino acids. Per germline, CDR1 MNHEY and CDR2 SVGEGT. CDR3 sequence (DNA): TGTAGCAGCAGTCTCGACTGGGAAGATGGCTACACCTTC. Translating gives CSSSLDWEDGYTF.

The rearrangement joins TRBV10-3 to TRBJ2-3; 11 positions agree with TRBD2. This CDR3 has 18 residues. Germline CDR1 and CDR2: ENHRY and SYGVKD. CDR3 in DNA: TGTGATATCAATGCATCCTCAATGACTAGCGGGGGCACAGATACGCAGTATTTT. Translation: CDINASSMTSGGTDTQYF.

V gene TRBV6-1 combines with J gene TRBJ2-3, with 11 bases fitting TRBD1. The CDR3 spans 17 residues. CDR1 and CDR2 (germline): MNHNS, SASEGT. CDR3 sequence reads: CISRARDRGSKVDTQYF. The CDR3, as DNA: TGTATCAGCAGAGCCCGGGACAGGGGGAGTAAAGTAGATACGCAGTATTTT.

About this clonotype itself: A much larger clone lies a single base off, so this may be a read error. J is TRBJ2-3 and V is TRBV19; D gene ambiguous. This CDR3 region has 14 residues. Germline V gene lookup returns CDR1 LNHDA and CDR2 SQIVND (reference sequence). Trimming took off 4 bases at V and 3 bases at J, with 11 bases between the two ends. The CDR3 DNA reads as TGTGCCAGTAGTACAGCCCCGGAAACAGATACGCAGTATTTT. Translating it yields CASSTAPETDTQYF.

Of note for this clonotype: At one boundary the junction diverges from the germline segment, which might be a read error. The gene calls are TRBV14 and TRBJ2-7; tentative D call: TRBD2 (5 bases). CDR1 and CDR2 (germline): SGHDN, FVKESK. This CDR3 region has 13 residues. CDR3 nucleotides: TGTGCCAGCAGCCAAGAGAGGGCAGCTCTTCAGTTGTTC. Its translation is CASSQERAALQLF. The entire variable domain, with the rest obtained from reference TRBV14 and TRBJ2-7, is as follows: EAGVTQFPSHSVIEKGQTVTLRCDPISGHDNLYWYRRVMGKEIKFLLHFVKESKQDESGMPNNRFLAERTGGTYSTLKVQPAELEDSGVYFCASSQERAALQLFGPGTRLTVT.

The chain recombines TRBV29-1 with TRBJ2-7, with 11 positions matching TRBD2. J gave up 10 bases and V 4 bases, and 9 bases lay outside the gene matches. CDR3 size: 13 residues. CDR1 and CDR2 from the germline V gene are SQVTM and ANQGSEA. CDR3 bases: TGCAGCGTTGTGACTAGCGGGAAATCCGATCAGTACTTC. This codes for CSVVTSGKSDQYF.

Concerning this clonotype: One end of the junction fails to match germline, which may point to a read error. The chain couples TRBV13 to TRBJ2-7; 7 nucleotides agree with TRBD1. This CDR3 spans 12 amino acids. Germline V gives CDR1 PRHDT, CDR2 FYEKMQ (reference sequence). CDR3 nucleotide sequence: TGTGTCAGCAGCCCCCGAGGGGGCGAGCAGTATTTC. Translation gives CVSSPRGGEQYF.

The rearrangement links TRBV10-2 to TRBJ1-1; the D is unclear. The CDR3 extends over 13 amino acids. The germline V and J ends were trimmed by 5 bases and 5 bases, with 12 bases remaining between them. CDR1 and CDR2 from the germline V gene are WSHSY and SAAADI. CDR3 sequence (DNA): TGCGCCAGCAGTAAAGTAGGAAATACTGAAGCTTTCTTT. It encodes CASSKVGNTEAFF.

The gene calls are TRBV2 and TRBJ2-2, with D possibly matching TRBD1 (6 bases). The V gene lost 5 bases and the J gene lost 4 bases, with 14 bases spanning the gap. Germline V lookup: CDR1 SNHLY, CDR2 FYNNEI. This CDR3 spans 15 amino acids. CDR3 loop: CASSPITTGTGELFF. The CDR3 nucleotides read TGTGCCAGCAGTCCTATAACGACAGGCACCGGGGAGCTGTTTTTT.